The following is a T cell receptor beta chain sequence with its context. What it binds is unknown. This table comes from immunoSEQ multiplex PCR, and its TCRdb copy is limited to in-frame clones, with some not included. The sample has over 85,000 clones, around three quarters seen once; the top ten hold 15% to 20%. The data were taken from a study of Ad26.COV2.S vaccination and SARS-CoV-2 variants. General observations from the study: Vaccinees displayed broader spike-specific TCR repertoires than placebo recipients. Vaccinees and placebo recipients showed similar non-spike TCR breadth. In vaccinated individuals, spike-specific CD8+ and CD4+ T cell responses reportedly displayed substantial breadth. Quantification of TCR breadth and depth may have yielded underestimates of total T cell responses.

The sample was peripheral blood, taken after recovery from COVID-19. The receptor comes from a human donor who had recovered from COVID-19.

CDR3 amino acids: CASSPITGSGANVLTF. In DNA form, the CDR3 reads TGTGCCAGCAGTCCAATTACGGGTTCGGGGGCCAACGTCCTGACTTTC. The chain combines TRBV6-2 or TRBV6-3 with TRBJ2-6; D gene ambiguous. Per the germline V gene, CDR1 is MNHEY and CDR2 is SVGEGT. V gave up 5 bases and J gave up 4 bases, with 15 bases separating them. The CDR3 totals 16 residues.